The entry below gives a single T cell receptor (beta chain) sequence along with its context. Its antigen remains unidentified. The Oncomine TCR Beta short-read assay was applied to DNA of cultured CD4+ T cells. Investigators obtained genomic DNA by extraction from cultured CD4+ T cells. TCRdb recomputed calls from the PCR reads with MiXCR, one row per CDR3 protein. The profile covers some 15,000 distinct CDR3 sequences, with 52% appearing a single time and approximately 6.9% taken by the ten largest. Treatment defined: approximately 10-day PBMC culture with coronavirus spike peptide pools or control peptides (ViraFEST assay). The dates of positive PCR tests extended from March through December 2020 and came before the US Alpha, Beta and Delta variants. Each well held approximately 2 million PBMCs in IL-2 (around 10 IU/ml) medium with 10 ug/ml peptide pools. This sample is drawn from a study of vaccination and CD4 T cells after COVID-19. Study overall: Convalescent cases consisted of six males and four females, of whom two were Hispanic.

Germline V lookup: CDR1 MNHNS, CDR2 SASEGT. Trimming removed 2 bases from V and 0 bases from J, with 11 bases in between. The CDR3 loop spans 15 amino acids. This receptor was identified in a human donor who had recovered from COVID-19. The sequencing input was CD4+ T cells from blood, cultured in vitro. This chain joins TRBV6-1 and TRBJ2-7, with D unresolved. This CDR3 is CASSEIRQVSYEQYF. DNA of the CDR3: TGTGCCAGCAGTGAAATTCGTCAGGTCTCCTACGAGCAGTACTTC.